The clone carrying this T cell receptor (beta chain) was seen only once. Its matching antigen is unknown. This sample also contains other DNA sequences that code for the same CDR3. The V end lost 2 bases, the J end lost 2 bases, and 7 bases lay between the germline ends. The CDR3 has 13 amino acids. The treatment is: 15 to 20 received Ad26.COV2.S at low or high dose, single or two shots; about 5 received placebo; per-sample allocation not given. The samples were gathered on day 63 after the first injection of vaccine or placebo. Within Boston, the person who donated was an adult of 18-55 years. Here immunoSEQ multiplex PCR was the method, and the copy in TCRdb shows in-frame clones only, minus some. The sample lists 500,000 or so clones, approximately 90% occurring once. This record belongs to a study of Ad26.COV2.S vaccination and SARS-CoV-2 variants. Study findings and constraints: Those who received the vaccine showed greater spike-specific TCR breadth than those given placebo.

Material: peripheral blood, obtained in a trial of Ad26.COV2.S vaccine versus placebo. The J gene is TRBJ2-7, the V gene TRBV12-3 or TRBV12-4; D is tentatively TRBD1 or TRBD2 (6 bases each). This TCR derives from a person aged 18-60 years who received the Ad26.COV2.S COVID-19 vaccine or a placebo. CDR3 sequence: CASSLRGAYEQYF. CDR3 sequence (DNA): TGTGCCAGCAGTTTAAGGGGGGCCTACGAGCAGTACTTC.